The clone carrying this T cell receptor (beta chain) was seen a single time. The antigen remains unidentified. The sample belongs to a study of T cells in Graves' hyperthyroidism and ophthalmopathy. Overall study: Peripheral blood was drawn at first diagnosis, prior to all treatment. Study observations and caveats: Ophthalmopathy stood apart from stable hyperthyroidism in a 13 V-J model. Among clonotypes expanded in thyroid above 0.001, most were also found in blood.

Germline-derived CDR1 and CDR2 are LGHNA and YSLEER. The CDR3 runs to 15 residues. The junction had 6 bases not matched to a gene; V was cut back by 0 bases and J by 6 bases. Hyperthyroidism of Graves' type that showed no ophthalmopathy progression within 18 months was stable. The source material, RNA transcripts, was used to amplify TCR beta CDR3 regions. A set of HTBI primers served as the primers for a first-round RT-PCR of the TCR CDR3. TCRdb reanalysed the multiplex PCR reads using MiXCR and keeps one entry per CDR3 protein. The sample comprises about 590,000 distinct CDR3 sequences, around 14% of which are singletons, and around 7.5% rests with the top ten.

This chain uses TRBV4-3 with TRBJ2-3, with TRBD1 matching 7 bases. The clonotype was recovered from a woman in her twenties or thirties with Graves' hyperthyroidism. Sequencing was performed on blood. CDR3: CASSQEDRTRDTQYF. CDR3 DNA sequence: TGCGCCAGCAGCCAAGAGGACAGGACGAGGGATACGCAGTATTTT.